This T cell receptor beta chain stems from a study of a mutant IDH1 vaccine in newly diagnosed glioma. Whole-study context: Every participant had undergone radiotherapy, temozolomide, or both before, and most underwent both.

Documented time point: week 35, safety follow-up. Topical imiquimod was applied with each vaccine dose, which held 300 ug of mutant IDH1 20-mer peptide. The patients received vaccinations eight times, in weeks 1, 3, 5, 7, 11, 15, 19 and 23. New IDH1-mutant, ATRX-lost WHO grade 3 or 4 astrocytomas occurred in donors. Germline V gene lookup returns CDR1 SGHTA and CDR2 FQGNSA. CDR3 length equals 15 residues. Trimming removed 5 bases from V and 2 bases from J, with 16 bases in between. Comment on this clone: Antigen: not known.

Here immunoSEQ multiplex PCR was the method, and the copy in TCRdb shows in-frame clones only, minus some. This table holds roughly 60,000 clones, roughly 76% found once. The V and J genes are TRBV7-2 and TRBJ2-7, with TRBD2 as a possible D gene (6 bases). Specimen: PBMCs, collected from a glioma patient whose treatment included an IDH1 peptide vaccine. This receptor was taken from a man in his forties with glioma. CDR3 in amino acids: CASSLKGGMPYEQYF. The DNA for the CDR3 is TGTGCCAGCAGCCTGAAGGGCGGGATGCCCTACGAGCAGTACTTC.